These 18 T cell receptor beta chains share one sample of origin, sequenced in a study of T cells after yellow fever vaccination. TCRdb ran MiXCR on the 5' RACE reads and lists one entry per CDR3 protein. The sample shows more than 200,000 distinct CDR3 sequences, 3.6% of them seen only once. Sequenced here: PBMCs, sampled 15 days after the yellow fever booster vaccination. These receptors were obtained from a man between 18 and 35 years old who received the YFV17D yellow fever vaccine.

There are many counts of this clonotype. CDR3 sequence: CASAPGQGNLRTGELFF. CDR3 in DNA: TGTGCCAGTGCTCCGGGACAGGGTAATCTAAGGACCGGGGAGCTGTTTTTT. The rearrangement uses TRBV7-9 and TRBJ2-2, with 9 bases fitting TRBD1. Trimming removed 9 bases from V and 5 bases from J; junction bases left unmatched: 16. The CDR3 extends over 17 amino acids. Germline V gene sequence: CDR1 SEHNR, CDR2 FQNEAQ (reference sequence).

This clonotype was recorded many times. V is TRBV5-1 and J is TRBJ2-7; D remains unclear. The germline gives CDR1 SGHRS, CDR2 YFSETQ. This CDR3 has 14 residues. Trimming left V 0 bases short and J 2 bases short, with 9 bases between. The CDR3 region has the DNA TGCGCCAGCAGCTTGGTGGCGGACGCCTACGAGCAGTACTTC. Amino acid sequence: CASSLVADAYEQYF.

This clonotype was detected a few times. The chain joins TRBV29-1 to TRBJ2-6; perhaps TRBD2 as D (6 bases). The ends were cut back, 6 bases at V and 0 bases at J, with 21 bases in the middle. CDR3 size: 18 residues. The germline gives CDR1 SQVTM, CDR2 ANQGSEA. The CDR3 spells CSVREVDKLGSGANVLTF. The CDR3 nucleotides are TGCAGCGTGAGGGAGGTGGACAAGTTGGGCTCTGGGGCCAACGTCCTGACTTTC. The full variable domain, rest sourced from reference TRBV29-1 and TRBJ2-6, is SAVISQKPSRDICQRGTSLTIQCQVDSQVTMMFWYRQQPGQSLTLIATANQGSEATYESGFVIDKFPISRPNLTFSTLTVSNMSPEDSSIYLCSVREVDKLGSGANVLTFGAGSRLTVL.

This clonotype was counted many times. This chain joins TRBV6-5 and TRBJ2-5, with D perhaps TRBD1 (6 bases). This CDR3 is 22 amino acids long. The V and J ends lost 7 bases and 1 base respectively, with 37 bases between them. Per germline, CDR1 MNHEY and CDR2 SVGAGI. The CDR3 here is CASNLLPLFGGERQNSQETQYF. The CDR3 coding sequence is TGTGCCAGCAACCTCCTCCCCCTCTTTGGGGGCGAGCGCCAGAACTCCCAAGAGACCCAGTACTTC.

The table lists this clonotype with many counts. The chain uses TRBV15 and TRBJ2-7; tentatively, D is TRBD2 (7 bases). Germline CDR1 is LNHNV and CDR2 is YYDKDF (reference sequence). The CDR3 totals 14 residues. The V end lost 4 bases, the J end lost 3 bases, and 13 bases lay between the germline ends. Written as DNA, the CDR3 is TGTGCCACCAGCACTAGGGGGGGGGTCTACGAGCAGTACTTC. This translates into CATSTRGGVYEQYF. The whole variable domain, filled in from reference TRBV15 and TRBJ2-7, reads DAMVIQNPRYQVTQFGKPVTLSCSQTLNHNVMYWYQQKSSQAPKLLFHYYDKDFNNEADTPDNFQSRRPNTSFCFLDIRSPGLGDTAMYLCATSTRGGVYEQYFGPGTRLTVT.

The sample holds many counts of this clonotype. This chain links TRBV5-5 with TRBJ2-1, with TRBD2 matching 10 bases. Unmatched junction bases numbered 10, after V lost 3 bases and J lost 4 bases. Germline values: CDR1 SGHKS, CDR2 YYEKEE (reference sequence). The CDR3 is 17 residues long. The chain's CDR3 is CASSWFSGGSRYNEQFF. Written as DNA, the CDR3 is TGTGCCAGCAGCTGGTTTAGCGGGGGGTCTAGGTACAATGAGCAGTTCTTC.

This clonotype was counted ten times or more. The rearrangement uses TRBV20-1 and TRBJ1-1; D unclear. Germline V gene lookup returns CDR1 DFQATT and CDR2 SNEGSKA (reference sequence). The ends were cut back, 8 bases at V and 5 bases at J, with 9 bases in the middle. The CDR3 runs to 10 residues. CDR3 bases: TGCAGTATGGTTGGGACTGAAGCTTTCTTT. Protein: CSMVGTEAFF.

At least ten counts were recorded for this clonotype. CDR3 sequence (DNA): TGCGCCAGCAGCTCTTTCCCGGACAGGGAAACGGAAGACGGCACCTTC. This translates into CASSSFPDRETEDGTF. J is TRBJ1-2 and V is TRBV5-1; 8 bases map to TRBD1. The CDR3 consists of 16 residues. V lost 3 bases, J lost 13 bases, and 20 bases stayed unmatched. In germline, CDR1 is SGHRS, CDR2 YFSETQ.

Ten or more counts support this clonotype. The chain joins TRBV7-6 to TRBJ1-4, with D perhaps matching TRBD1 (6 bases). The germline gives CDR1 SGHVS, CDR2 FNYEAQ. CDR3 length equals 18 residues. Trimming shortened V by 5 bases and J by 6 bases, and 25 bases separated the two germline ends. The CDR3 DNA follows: TGTGCCAGCAGCCTATCCTTGGAGGATACAGGGAGGGATGAAAAACTGTTTTTT. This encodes CASSLSLEDTGRDEKLFF.

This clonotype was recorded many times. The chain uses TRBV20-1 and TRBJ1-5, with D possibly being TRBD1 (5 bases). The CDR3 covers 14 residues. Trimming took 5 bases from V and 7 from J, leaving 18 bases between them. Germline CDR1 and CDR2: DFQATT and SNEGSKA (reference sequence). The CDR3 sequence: CSASPPGGGQPQHF. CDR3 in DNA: TGCAGTGCTTCCCCCCCCGGGGGTGGCCAGCCCCAGCATTTT.

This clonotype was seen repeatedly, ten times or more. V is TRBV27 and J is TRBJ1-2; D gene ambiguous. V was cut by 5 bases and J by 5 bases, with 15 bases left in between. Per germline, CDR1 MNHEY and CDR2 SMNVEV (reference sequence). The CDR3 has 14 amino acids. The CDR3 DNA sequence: TGTGCCAGCAGTCCCACCAGGACTGGTTATGGCTACACCTTC. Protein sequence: CASSPTRTGYGYTF.

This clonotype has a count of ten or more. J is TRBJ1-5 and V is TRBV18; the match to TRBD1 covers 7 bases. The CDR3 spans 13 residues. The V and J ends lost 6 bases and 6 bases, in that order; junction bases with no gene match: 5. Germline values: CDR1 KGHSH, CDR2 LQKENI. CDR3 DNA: TGTGCCAGCTCCTACGACAGGGCTCAGCCCCAGCATTTT. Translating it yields CASSYDRAQPQHF.

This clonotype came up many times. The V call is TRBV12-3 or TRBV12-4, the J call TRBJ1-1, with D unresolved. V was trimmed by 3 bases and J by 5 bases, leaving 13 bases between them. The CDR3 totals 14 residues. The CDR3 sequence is CASSFRPGETEAFF. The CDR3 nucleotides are TGTGCCAGCAGTTTCCGTCCCGGGGAAACTGAAGCTTTCTTT.

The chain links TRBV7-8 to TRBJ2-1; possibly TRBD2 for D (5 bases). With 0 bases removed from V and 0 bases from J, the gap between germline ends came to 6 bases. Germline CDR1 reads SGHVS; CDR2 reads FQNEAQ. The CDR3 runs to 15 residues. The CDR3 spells CASSLARVSYNEQFF. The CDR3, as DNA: TGTGCCAGCAGCTTAGCGAGGGTCTCCTACAATGAGCAGTTCTTC.

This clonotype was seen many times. The CDR3 protein is CSVEDSAGGLGEQYF. In DNA form, the CDR3 reads TGCAGCGTTGAAGATTCGGCAGGGGGCTTAGGCGAGCAGTACTTC. This chain uses TRBV29-1 with TRBJ2-7; 8 nucleotides line up with TRBD1. CDR1 is SQVTM, CDR2 ANQGSEA, per germline. The V gene end was trimmed by 0 bases and the J gene end by 6 bases; junction bases not matched to a gene: 10. The CDR3 is 15 amino acids.

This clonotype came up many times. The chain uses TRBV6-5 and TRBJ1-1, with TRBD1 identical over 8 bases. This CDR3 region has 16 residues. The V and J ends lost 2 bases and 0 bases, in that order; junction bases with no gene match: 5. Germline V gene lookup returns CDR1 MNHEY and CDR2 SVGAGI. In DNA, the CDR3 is TGTGCCAGCAGTTACCTCCGACAGGGGATGAACACTGAAGCTTTCTTT. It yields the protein CASSYLRQGMNTEAFF.

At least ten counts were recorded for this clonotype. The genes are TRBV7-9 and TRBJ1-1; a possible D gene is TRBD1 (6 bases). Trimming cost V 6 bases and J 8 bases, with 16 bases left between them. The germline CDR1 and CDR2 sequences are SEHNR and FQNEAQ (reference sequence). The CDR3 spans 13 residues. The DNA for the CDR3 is TGTGCCAGCAGTCTTGGACAGCTGCTAGAAGCTTTCTTT. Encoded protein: CASSLGQLLEAFF.

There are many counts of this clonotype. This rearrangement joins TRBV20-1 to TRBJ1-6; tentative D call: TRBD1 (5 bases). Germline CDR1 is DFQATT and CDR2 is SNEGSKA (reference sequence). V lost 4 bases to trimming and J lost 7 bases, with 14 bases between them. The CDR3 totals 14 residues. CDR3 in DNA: TGCAGTGCTATGGGGACGCCTAGAAATTCACCCCTCCACTTT. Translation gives CSAMGTPRNSPLHF.